The rows below give T cell receptor beta chains drawn from one sample of a study of T-cell reconstitution after alpha-beta-depleted transplantation in children. In TCRdb, the PCR reads were re-called with MiXCR into one record per CDR3 protein. This sample carries some 240,000 distinct CDR3 sequences, over 9.5% of them seen once, and the ten largest clones take around 5.1%. Sequencing used PBMCs from the stem cell graft donor, obtained from the stem cell graft. All receptors come from a human donor who donated a stem cell graft to a child with SCID. The CDR3 runs from the conserved cysteine through the conserved F or W. A D gene is named only where the DNA matches it firmly. Size tells how often a clone was seen (once, few, many) or the class of an expanded clone, and some rows leave it out.

cdr3_length j_call d_call clone_size v_call cdr3_nt cdr3_aa
16 TRBJ2-2 . many TRBV7-3 TGTGCCAGCAGCTTACGGGCAGGGGTGAACACCGGGGAGCTGTTTTTT CASSLRAGVNTGELFF
14 TRBJ1-1 . many TRBV12-3/TRBV12-4 TGTGCCAGCAGTCCTCAGGGTGTGAGCACTGAAGCTTTCTTT CASSPQGVSTEAFF
17 TRBJ1-6 TRBD1 once TRBV3-1 TGTGCCAGCTGCCAAGCAGCACGGACAGGAGTTAATTCACCCCTCCACTTT CASCQAARTGVNSPLHF
14 TRBJ2-1 . many TRBV20-1 TGCAGTGCTCTCCTCGGGGGGCGGTACAATGAGCAGTTCTTC CSALLGGRYNEQFF
15 TRBJ1-6 TRBD1 . TRBV20-1 TGCAGTGCGAGGGGCCGAGGGGGCGAAACGGAACCCCTCCACTTT CSARGRGGETEPLHF
15 TRBJ2-1 . many TRBV15 TGTGCCACGGGGGAAAACTTAAGGGTATACAATGAGCAGTTCTTC CATGENLRVYNEQFF
16 TRBJ2-2 . many TRBV19 TGTGCCAGTAGTTTGAACAGGGATGGTAACACCGGGGAGCTGTTTTTT CASSLNRDGNTGELFF
13 TRBJ2-1 . many TRBV20-1 TGCAGTGCTAGTAGGGGGTGGGGAAATGAGCAGTTCTTC CSASRGWGNEQFF
15 TRBJ2-2 . few TRBV7-8 TGTGCCAGCAGCTTAGTCCAAGGGGGTTTCGGGGAGCTGTTTTTT CASSLVQGGFGELFF
15 TRBJ2-5 . many TRBV7-8 TGTGCCAGCAGCCGACGGGCACTGAACCAAGAGACCCAGTACTTC CASSRRALNQETQYF
12 TRBJ2-5 . . TRBV24-1 TGTGCCACCAGTGACCACCAAGAGACCCAGTACTTC CATSDHQETQYF
13 TRBJ1-1 . many TRBV5-1 TGCGCCAGCAGCCGGATGGAGAACACTGAAGCTTTCTTT CASSRMENTEAFF
13 TRBJ1-1 . many TRBV6-5 TGTGCCAGCAGTTACCCTCCTAACACTGAAGCTTTCTTT CASSYPPNTEAFF
14 TRBJ1-2 TRBD1 many TRBV29-1 TGCAGCGTTGAAGACCGGACAGGCTCCTATGGCTACACCTTC CSVEDRTGSYGYTF
17 TRBJ1-2 TRBD1 many TRBV7-9 TGTGCCAGCAGCACAGGAGCTCAGGGGGCGATGGTCTATGGCTACACCTTC CASSTGAQGAMVYGYTF
16 TRBJ2-1 TRBD1 many TRBV6-4 TGTGCCAGCAGTGACTTCCCCGGGACAGTCTTAAATGAGCAGTTCTTC CASSDFPGTVLNEQFF
15 TRBJ1-1 . many TRBV7-9 TGTGCCAGCAGCCTCATGAGGACGGGGAACACTGAAGCTTTCTTT CASSLMRTGNTEAFF
14 TRBJ1-2 . many TRBV4-1 TGCGCCAGCAGCCAAGTTCCGGGGATCGATGGCTACACCTTC CASSQVPGIDGYTF
12 TRBJ1-4 . many TRBV29-1 TGCAGCGTCCAAGGGGGTGGCGAAAAACTGTTTTTT CSVQGGGEKLFF
14 TRBJ2-3 TRBD2 many TRBV3-1 TGTGCCAGCAGCCTCTCGGGACTAGGGGATACGCAGTATTTT CASSLSGLGDTQYF
13 TRBJ1-4 . many TRBV20-1 TGCAGTGCTAGTTTCCTCTCGGGGGAAAAACTGTTTTTT CSASFLSGEKLFF
17 TRBJ2-3 TRBD2 . TRBV11-2 TGTGCCAGCAGCTTAGAGGCGCTAGCGGGAAGCACAGATACGCAGTATTTT CASSLEALAGSTDTQYF
16 TRBJ2-7 TRBD1 many TRBV5-1 TGCGCCAGCAGCTTTCTTCAGGGGGATTACGCCTACGAGCAGTACTTC CASSFLQGDYAYEQYF
16 TRBJ2-3 . many TRBV6-2/TRBV6-3 TGTGCCAGCAGTTACTCTAGGACTACCAACACAGATACGCAGTATTTT CASSYSRTTNTDTQYF
16 TRBJ1-5 . many TRBV20-1 TGCAGTGCTAGTGGATGGCAGCAGTCCGGAGGACAGCCCCAGCATTTT CSASGWQQSGGQPQHF
14 TRBJ2-5 . many TRBV27 TGTGCCAGCAGTTTTCTGGGGAGGCAAGAGACCCAGTACTTC CASSFLGRQETQYF
15 TRBJ2-3 . many TRBV5-1 TGCGCCAGCAGCTCACTAGAATTCGGTACAGATACGCAGTATTTT CASSSLEFGTDTQYF
13 TRBJ2-3 TRBD1 . TRBV2 TGTGCCAGCTCTGGACAGGCCAGCGATACGCAGTATTTT CASSGQASDTQYF
14 TRBJ1-4 . many TRBV2 TGTGCCAGCAGTGTAGGGACTCTCCCGGAAGGACTGTTTTTT CASSVGTLPEGLFF
14 TRBJ1-1 . few TRBV5-1 TGCGCCAGCAGCGTCCTACAGGGGAACACTGAAGCTTTCTTT CASSVLQGNTEAFF
10 TRBJ1-1 . many TRBV29-1 TGCAGCGCCCAGAACACTGAAGCTTTCTTT CSAQNTEAFF
17 TRBJ2-3 . many TRBV25-1 TGTGCCAGCAGTCTACCTTCCACAGGGATGAGCACAGATACGCAGTATTTT CASSLPSTGMSTDTQYF
15 TRBJ2-1 TRBD1 many TRBV11-2 TGTGCCAGCAGCTTAGTGGGACAGGGTGATCATGAGCAGTTCTTC CASSLVGQGDHEQFF
14 TRBJ2-2 . many TRBV19 TGTGCCAGTAGTATAGACCTGGCCACCGGGGAGCTGTTTTTT CASSIDLATGELFF
13 TRBJ2-1 . . TRBV10-3 TGTGCCATCAGTGAGTCTCGGAACAATGAGCAGTTCTTC CAISESRNNEQFF
16 TRBJ2-3 . many TRBV14 TGTGCCAGCAGCCCAGATTCGTTTTGGACCACAGATACGCAGTATTTT CASSPDSFWTTDTQYF
16 TRBJ1-6 TRBD1 few TRBV20-1 TGCAGTGCCTCCATGAACTTACAGGGGGTTGATTCACCCCTCCACTTT CSASMNLQGVDSPLHF
15 TRBJ1-6 TRBD1 many TRBV5-1 TGCGCCAGCAATCGAGGGGACAGGGGAAATTCACCCCTCCACTTT CASNRGDRGNSPLHF
18 TRBJ2-7 TRBD1 . TRBV12-3/TRBV12-4 TGTGCCTTCTGTTTAGCCCTATTACAGGGGGCTTTCGATTACGAGCAGTACTTC CAFCLALLQGAFDYEQYF
15 TRBJ2-5 . few TRBV5-1 TGCGCCAGCAGCGTAACGGCGGGGACGACAGAGACCCAGTACTTC CASSVTAGTTETQYF
16 TRBJ2-3 TRBD1 many TRBV20-1 TGCAGTGCTAGAGGGGGGACAGGGTCAGCCAGGGATACGCAGTATTTT CSARGGTGSARDTQYF
14 TRBJ1-1 . . TRBV6-5 TGTGCCAGCAGTTACTCGAAATATGGGACTGAAGCTTTCTTT CASSYSKYGTEAFF
16 TRBJ2-7 TRBD2 . TRBV5-1 TGCGCCAGCAGACACCGACCGGCGGGGGGAACCTACGAGCAGTACTTC CASRHRPAGGTYEQYF
14 TRBJ2-3 . many TRBV12-3/TRBV12-4 TGTGCCAGCAGCACGGACAAGAGCACAGATACGCAGTATTTT CASSTDKSTDTQYF
13 TRBJ1-5 . many TRBV4-1 TGCGCCAGCAGCCAAGATGGCAATCAGCCCCAGCATTTT CASSQDGNQPQHF
17 TRBJ2-1 . many TRBV7-8 TGTGCCAGCAGCTTATACCGGACATTCCAAGAGGGCAATGAGCAGTTCTTC CASSLYRTFQEGNEQFF
16 TRBJ2-3 . many TRBV9 TGTGCCAGCAGCGTAGCCCCGGACCTTAGCACAGATACGCAGTATTTT CASSVAPDLSTDTQYF
16 TRBJ1-5 TRBD1 many TRBV20-1 TGCAGTGCTAGAGACTCCCGGACAGGGCTCAATCAGCCCCAGCATTTT CSARDSRTGLNQPQHF
14 TRBJ2-1 TRBD2 many TRBV12-3/TRBV12-4 TGTGCCAGCCAGACTAGCGGGGGGGCCTATGAGCAGTTCTTC CASQTSGGAYEQFF
15 TRBJ1-1 TRBD1 many TRBV5-6 TGTGCCAGCAGCTTCTTGGACAGGGTAGTCACTGAAGCTTTCTTT CASSFLDRVVTEAFF
14 TRBJ2-7 TRBD2 many TRBV5-1 TGCGCCAGCAGCTCCATAGCGGGGGGCTACGAGCAGTACTTC CASSSIAGGYEQYF